The rows below give T cell receptor beta chains drawn from one sample of a study of T cells in Graves' hyperthyroidism and ophthalmopathy. TCRdb used MiXCR to reprocess the multiplex PCR reads, holding one entry per CDR3 protein. The repertoire consists of over 700,000 distinct CDR3 sequences, with around 20% occurring once and the leading ten covering over 15%. Sequencing was carried out using blood. The receptor set was obtained from a woman in her fifties or sixties with Graves' hyperthyroidism that later progressed to Graves' ophthalmopathy. Each CDR3 is given with its conserved first and last residue.

J gene: TRBJ2-5; V gene: TRBV7-3; CDR3 protein: CASSPGGPAGGETQYF
J gene: TRBJ2-1; V gene: TRBV11-2; CDR3 protein: CASRPPGAYNEQFF
J gene: TRBJ2-5; V gene: TRBV24-1; CDR3 protein: CATSDGRTSGTETQYF
J gene: TRBJ2-7; V gene: TRBV30; CDR3 protein: CAWSQQAPYEQYF
J gene: TRBJ2-7; V gene: TRBV6-6; CDR3 protein: CASSYGADYEQYF
J gene: TRBJ1-2; V gene: TRBV9; CDR3 protein: CASSVGLQGHNYGYTF
J gene: TRBJ1-2; V gene: TRBV9; CDR3 protein: CASSVPRAYPNYGYTF
J gene: TRBJ2-2; V gene: TRBV29-1; CDR3 protein: CSATQGYTGELFF
J gene: TRBJ1-1; V gene: TRBV27; CDR3 protein: CASRLGAGAEAFF
J gene: TRBJ1-2; V gene: TRBV15; CDR3 protein: CATSREGQGFYGYTF
J gene: TRBJ1-5; V gene: TRBV10-3; CDR3 protein: CAISEGPVEAQHF
J gene: TRBJ2-1; V gene: TRBV7-6; CDR3 protein: CASSLALAGARSEQFF
J gene: -; V gene: TRBV7-6; CDR3 protein: CASSLAGGLDTQHF
J gene: TRBJ2-2; V gene: TRBV7-9; CDR3 protein: CASTIGRTGNTGELFF
J gene: TRBJ1-2; V gene: TRBV3-1; CDR3 protein: CASSQSEGYTF
J gene: TRBJ2-5; V gene: TRBV6-1; CDR3 protein: CASSTNLPGGRAQETQYF
J gene: TRBJ1-4; V gene: TRBV19; CDR3 protein: CASRNTGDEKLFF
J gene: TRBJ1-5; V gene: TRBV5-5; CDR3 protein: CASFGTLDQPQHF
J gene: TRBJ2-7; V gene: TRBV3-1; CDR3 protein: CASSQDRTGSYEQYF
J gene: TRBJ1-5; V gene: TRBV5-5; CDR3 protein: CASSFWGDYSNQPQHF